The clone carrying this T cell receptor beta chain was recorded at least ten times. No antigen is known for it. The data were obtained in a study of neurological immune-mediated disorders. Whole-study results and caveats: HTLV-1-associated myelopathy had the most TCR clonal expansion, while multiple sclerosis had the least, a level that fell below healthy controls.

Time point in this sample: longitudinal time-point 2. TCRdb re-called the 5' RACE reads with MiXCR, one entry per CDR3 protein. The sample yields fewer than 60,000 distinct CDR3 sequences, roughly 14% seen once. The sequence was collected from a male donor with HTLV-1-associated myelopathy (HAM/TSP). Material for sequencing was PBMCs.

DNA of the CDR3: TGCAGTGCTATCTCCGGGCCCAGCTACGAGCAGTACTTC. Residues: CSAISGPSYEQYF. The chain is built from TRBV20-1 and TRBJ2-7; D is unresolved. Germline CDR1 reads DFQATT; CDR2 reads SNEGSKA (reference sequence). V gave up 4 bases and J gave up 3 bases, with 13 bases separating them. The CDR3 has 13 amino acids.